The 7 T cell receptor beta chains below all came from one sample that was sequenced in a study of blood T cell repertoires in COVID-19 (dated by TCRdb to 2020 to 2022). Libraries were made using the immunoSEQ multiplex PCR assay. TCRdb carries this immuneACCESS record with in-frame sequences only. Its versions omit some clonotypes, under half of them owing to an unresolved V gene in the studies checked, with the rest unexplained. The sample table lists 150,000 or so clones, roughly 80% of them with a count of one. 9.5% to 13% of the sample is taken by the ten largest. The sequencing input was peripheral blood. The receptors originated from a woman aged 55-69 years with COVID-19, enrolled during active disease.

This clone was found a few times. CDR3 bases: TGTGCCAGTAGTCGTTTGCGGGGGGGGCTATTCACTGAAGCTTTCTTT. Residues: CASSRLRGGLFTEAFF. The chain is built from TRBV19 and TRBJ1-1, with D perhaps matching TRBD1 (6 bases). V lost 5 bases, J lost 4 bases, and 20 bases lay in between. Germline assignment: CDR1 LNHDA and CDR2 SQIVND (reference sequence). The CDR3 spans 16 residues. Using reference TRBV19 and TRBJ1-1 for the parts outside the CDR3, the full variable domain is DGGITQSPKYLFRKEGQNVTLSCEQNLNHDAMYWYRQDPGQGLRLIYYSQIVNDFQKGDIAEGYSVSREKKESFPLTVTSAQKNPTAFYLCASSRLRGGLFTEAFFGQGTRLTVV.

The chain joins TRBV7-9 to TRBJ2-3; TRBD2 agrees at 9 bases. Germline loops: CDR1 SEHNR, CDR2 FQNEAQ (reference sequence). The CDR3 sequence is 15 residues long. The V and J ends lost 2 bases and 6 bases, in that order; junction bases with no gene match: 6. CDR3 residues: CASSLSGLAWDTQYF. CDR3 sequence (DNA): TGTGCCAGCAGCTTATCTGGACTAGCGTGGGATACGCAGTATTTT.

The CDR3 DNA sequence: TGTGCCAGCAGCCCTGGAGACAGAATGAACACTGAAGCTTTCTTT. Encoded protein: CASSPGDRMNTEAFF. The chain recombines TRBV3-1 (or the pseudogene TRBV3-2) with TRBJ1-1; D possibly corresponds to TRBD1 (5 bases). CDR3 length: 15 residues. Between the trimmed V and J ends, which lost 4 bases and 0 bases, there was a span of 12 bases. Germline V CDR1 and CDR2: LGHDT, YNNKEL (reference sequence).

The chain employs TRBV4-1 and TRBJ2-3; tentatively, D is TRBD1 (5 bases). CDR1 is MGHRA, CDR2 YSYEKL, per germline. Trimming cost V 1 base and J 2 bases, with 16 bases left between them. The CDR3 is 17 amino acids. In DNA, the CDR3 is TGCGCCAGCAGCCAAGGCCTTACAGGACAACTCACAGATACGCAGTATTTT. This encodes CASSQGLTGQLTDTQYF.

This clone was counted between two and nine times. V usage is TRBV30 and J usage is TRBJ1-4; the D gene is possibly TRBD1 (5 bases). The CDR3 totals 12 residues. V lost 4 bases, J lost 3 bases, and 6 bases lay in between. Germline-derived CDR1 and CDR2 are GTSNPN and SVGIG (reference sequence). The CDR3 region has the DNA TGTGCCTGGACAGGGTCTAATGAAAAACTGTTTTTT. This translates into CAWTGSNEKLFF.

The chain is built from TRBV18 and TRBJ1-2, with D unresolved. This CDR3 spans 14 amino acids. Trimming removed 3 bases from V and 0 bases from J, with 8 bases in between. The germline CDR1 and CDR2 sequences are KGHSH and LQKENI. This CDR3 is CASSPGLTNYGYTF. The CDR3 DNA sequence: TGTGCCAGCTCACCGGGCCTTACTAACTATGGCTACACCTTC.

This chain joins TRBV18 and TRBJ2-5; D might be TRBD2 (5 bases). The CDR3 covers 14 residues. Per the germline V gene, CDR1 is KGHSH and CDR2 is LQKENI. Trimming left V 5 bases short and J 5 bases short, with 15 bases between. CDR3 coding DNA: TGTGCCAGCTCAACCAGCCTAGCTGAGGAGACCCAGTACTTC. Its translation: CASSTSLAEETQYF.